This TCR beta chain stems from a study of blood T cell repertoires in COVID-19. Study-wide context: Sites in the United States, Italy and Spain provided acute and convalescent COVID-19 samples.

The data were produced by immunoSEQ multiplex PCR, yet TCRdb's version contains in-frame clones alone and is incomplete. In the table there are 350,000 to 450,000 clones, more than 80% of which are singletons. Cohort placement rested on clinical history that participants reported themselves. Donors in Cohort 3 who had recovered were those with two negative PCRs, healthcare professional clearance, or resolution of their symptoms. Germline lookup yields CDR1 LNHDA and CDR2 SQIVND (reference sequence). V was clipped by 2 bases and J by 6 bases, with 11 bases between them. This CDR3 region has 13 residues.

The chain joins TRBV19 to TRBJ2-7, with D perhaps matching TRBD1 (5 bases). The sample was PBMCs or T cells enriched from blood (not recorded which). The TCR originated in a man aged 30 to 45 who had recovered from COVID-19. The CDR3 reads CASSITQGSEQYF. In DNA form, the CDR3 reads TGTGCCAGTAGTATAACCCAGGGCAGCGAGCAGTACTTC. Full variable domain (remainder filled in from reference TRBV19 and TRBJ2-7): DGGITQSPKYLFRKEGQNVTLSCEQNLNHDAMYWYRQDPGQGLRLIYYSQIVNDFQKGDIAEGYSVSREKKESFPLTVTSAQKNPTAFYLCASSITQGSEQYFGPGTRLTVT.